One and the same sample provided the 9 T cell receptor beta chains below, sequenced in a study of T cell responses to AZD1222 COVID-19 vaccine. Assay: immunoSEQ multiplex PCR; the TCRdb copy retains only in-frame clones and omits some. The sample contains 80,000 to 90,000 clones, roughly nine tenths of which appear only once. This sample comprised peripheral blood, obtained on day 0 of AZD1222 vaccination. Receptors originate from an adult in good health.

The chain carries TRBV5-8 and TRBJ1-1, with D perhaps matching TRBD1 (6 bases). Per germline, CDR1 SGHTS and CDR2 YDEGEE. Trimming stripped 4 bases from V and 0 bases from J, with 19 bases between. The CDR3 loop spans 17 amino acids. In nucleotides, the CDR3 is TGTGCCAGCAGCCTTTCAGGGGCCGCGGTAATGAACACTGAAGCTTTCTTT. Translation gives CASSLSGAAVMNTEAFF.

The chain employs TRBV4-1 and TRBJ1-1; perhaps TRBD1 as D (5 bases). Per the germline V gene, CDR1 is MGHRA and CDR2 is YSYEKL. This CDR3 spans 11 amino acids. For the CDR3, the DNA is TGCGCAGCGGGTGGGGGCACTGAAGCTTTCTTT. Protein sequence: CAAGGGTEAFF.

This clone was recorded a few times. This chain uses TRBV19 with TRBJ2-1, with 7 bases that match TRBD1. Per the germline V gene, CDR1 is LNHDA and CDR2 is SQIVND (reference sequence). The J segment lost 3 bases and the V segment lost 10 bases, leaving 9 bases of the junction unmatched. This CDR3 contains 14 residues. CDR3 amino acids: CATRQGVGYNEQFF. DNA for the CDR3: TGTGCCACCCGGCAGGGGGTGGGCTACAATGAGCAGTTCTTC.

This chain joins TRBV5-4 and TRBJ1-4; D gene uncertain. Trimming shortened V by 0 bases and J by 0 bases, and 6 bases separated the two germline ends. The V gene's germline CDR1 is SGHNT and CDR2 YYREEE (reference sequence). CDR3 length: 15 amino acids. The CDR3 region is CASSLGGTTNEKLFF. CDR3 DNA: TGTGCCAGCAGCTTGGGTGGTACAACTAATGAAAAACTGTTTTTT.

The V gene is TRBV27, the J gene TRBJ2-1; no definite D call. CDR3 size: 11 residues. The V gene's germline CDR1 is MNHEY and CDR2 SMNVEV (reference sequence). The V and J ends lost 7 bases and 3 bases respectively, with 4 bases between them. This CDR3 is CASKDYNEQFF. The CDR3 nucleotides read TGTGCCAGCAAGGACTACAATGAGCAGTTCTTC.

The chain links TRBV5-1 to TRBJ1-2; tentative D call: TRBD1 (5 bases). The V end lost 3 bases, the J end lost 4 bases, and 13 bases lay between the germline ends. CDR3 length: 14 amino acids. The germline V gene has CDR1 SGHRS and CDR2 YFSETQ. The CDR3 sequence: CASSSPGGTYGYTF. Here the CDR3 DNA reads TGCGCCAGCAGCTCACCGGGAGGGACCTATGGCTACACCTTC.

V and J are TRBV28 and TRBJ1-1; no clear D. Germline assignment: CDR1 MDHEN and CDR2 SYDVKM. The CDR3 is made up of 12 amino acids. Between the trimmed V and J ends, which lost 10 bases and 4 bases, there was a span of 13 bases. CDR3 amino acids: CATLAGVTEAFF. The CDR3 region has the DNA TGTGCCACCCTGGCTGGGGTCACTGAAGCTTTCTTT.

V and J are TRBV5-1 and TRBJ1-6, with D possibly matching TRBD1 (5 bases). The length of the CDR3 is 14 residues. V was trimmed by 0 bases and J by 10 bases, leaving 11 bases between them. Per the germline V gene, CDR1 is SGHRS and CDR2 is YFSETQ. Written as DNA, the CDR3 is TGCGCCAGCAGCTTGGCCTCGGCAGGGTCACCCCTCCACTTT. It translates to CASSLASAGSPLHF.

This clone was counted once. This chain uses TRBV28 with TRBJ2-7; weak D call: TRBD2 (5 bases). Germline CDR1 MDHEN, CDR2 SYDVKM. The length of the CDR3 is 11 residues. V lost 7 bases and J lost 6, with 10 bases in between. Here the CDR3 reads CASIRGGEQYF. The CDR3 nucleotides are TGTGCCAGCATCAGAGGAGGCGAGCAGTACTTC. Using reference TRBV28 and TRBJ2-7 for the parts outside the CDR3, the full variable domain is DVKVTQSSRYLVKRTGEKVFLECVQDMDHENMFWYRQDPGLGLRLIYFSYDVKMKEKGDIPEGYSVSREKKERFSLILESASTNQTSMYLCASIRGGEQYFGPGTRLTVT.